The 31 T cell receptor beta chains below all came from one sample that was sequenced in a study of CD8+CD57+ T cells in acquired aplastic anemia. CDR3 and TCR beta VDJ profiling relied on genomic DNA as the template. MiXCR, applied by TCRdb to the reads, yields one record per CDR3 protein. This sample has some 140,000 distinct CDR3 sequences, with less than 45% found just once. Sequences were obtained from sorted CD4+, CD8+, or CD8+CD57+ T cells (not recorded which) from PBMCs. Receptors were obtained from a human donor in good health, serving as a control.

The rearrangement uses TRBV9 and TRBJ2-7; 12 bases align to TRBD2. Germline V gives CDR1 SGDLS, CDR2 YYNGEE. CDR3 length: 16 amino acids. V was pared by 2 bases and J by 3 bases, with 6 bases of the junction left unmatched. The chain's CDR3 is CASSVEGGLAGYEQYF. CDR3 nucleotides: TGTGCCAGCAGCGTGGAGGGGGGACTAGCGGGCTACGAGCAGTACTTC.

Comment on this clonotype: A much more abundant neighbour one base away suggests this may be a read error. The V gene is TRBV12-5, the J gene TRBJ2-1; TRBD1 is a possible D gene (6 bases). CDR3 length: 16 residues. CDR1 and CDR2 (germline): LGHNT, FRNRAP. CDR3 loop: CATGVSRGQNYNEQFF. The CDR3 region has the DNA TGTGCTACTGGTGTTTCGAGGGGACAAAACTACAATGAGCAGTTCTTC.

V usage is TRBV29-1 and J usage is TRBJ1-1; 10 bases agree with TRBD1. Germline V gives CDR1 SQVTM, CDR2 ANQGSEA. The CDR3 extends over 16 amino acids. V shed 6 bases, J shed 6 bases, and the junction held 16 bases outside the gene matches. Here the CDR3 reads CSVKNGQGGGSAEAFF. The CDR3 nucleotides read TGCAGCGTGAAAAATGGACAGGGGGGTGGGAGTGCTGAAGCTTTCTTT.

This clonotype was recorded at least ten times. The chain is built from TRBV19 and TRBJ1-2; 11 nucleotides line up with TRBD1. The J segment lost 2 bases and the V segment lost 5 bases, leaving 4 bases of the junction unmatched. Germline CDR1 is LNHDA and CDR2 is SQIVND (reference sequence). This CDR3 spans 15 amino acids. In DNA, the CDR3 is TGTGCCAGTAGTGCGGACAGGGGGCTGAACTATGGCTACACCTTC. Encoded protein: CASSADRGLNYGYTF.

This clonotype was seen once. The V call is TRBV20-1, the J call TRBJ1-1; 7 bases agree with TRBD1. The ends lost 0 bases at V and 7 bases at J; junction bases unmatched: 14. The CDR3 has 16 residues. From germline, CDR1 is DFQATT and CDR2 SNEGSKA (reference sequence). The chain's CDR3 is CSAREKAPTGLDEAFF. In DNA form, the CDR3 reads TGCAGTGCTAGAGAGAAGGCTCCGACAGGGTTAGATGAAGCTTTCTTT.

This clonotype has more than one count but fewer than ten. The chain links TRBV6-2 or TRBV6-3 to TRBJ1-5; tentatively, D is TRBD1 (5 bases). Germline-derived CDR1 and CDR2 are MNHEY and SVGEGT. The CDR3 covers 17 residues. With 0 bases removed from V and 7 bases from J, the gap between germline ends came to 19 bases. The CDR3 nucleotides are TGTGCCAGCAGTTACTCGACTCGCCTGCGGGGGGGGCAGCCCCAGCATTTT. Its translation: CASSYSTRLRGGQPQHF.

The rearrangement uses TRBV7-9 and TRBJ1-1, with D possibly TRBD1 on 5 matching bases. This CDR3 contains 13 residues. CDR1 and CDR2 (germline): SEHNR, FQNEAQ (reference sequence). This CDR3 is CAGSALGDTEAFF. Here the CDR3 DNA reads TGTGCTGGCAGCGCCCTGGGGGACACTGAAGCTTTCTTT. Variable domain in full (rest from reference TRBV7-9 and TRBJ1-1): DTGVSQNPRHKITKRGQNVTFRCDPISEHNRLYWYRQTLGQGPEFLTYFQNEAQLEKSRLLSDRFSAERPKGSFSTLEIQRTEQGDSAMYLCAGSALGDTEAFFGQGTRLTVV.

This clonotype was recorded at least ten times. The CDR3, as DNA: TGCAGTGCTAGAAGACAGGGGCAAGAGACCCAGTACTTC. This encodes CSARRQGQETQYF. The chain combines TRBV20-1 with TRBJ2-5, with TRBD1 identical over 8 bases. Germline CDR1 DFQATT, CDR2 SNEGSKA (reference sequence). The ends lost 2 bases at V and 2 bases at J; junction bases unmatched: 1. CDR3 length equals 13 residues.

This clonotype has a count of ten or more. This sequence joins TRBV12-3 or TRBV12-4 and TRBJ2-1; D is uncertain. The V end lost 3 bases, the J end lost 10 bases, and 10 bases lay between the germline ends. This CDR3 spans 12 amino acids. The CDR3 sequence: CASSFGPKEQFF. DNA of the CDR3: TGTGCCAGCAGTTTCGGTCCAAAGGAGCAGTTCTTC.

This clonotype was observed many times. This chain connects TRBV5-1 to TRBJ1-1; D gene unclear. V was cut by 4 bases and J by 7 bases, with 11 bases left in between. The CDR3 covers 12 residues. Germline values: CDR1 SGHRS, CDR2 YFSETQ. In DNA, the CDR3 is TGCGCCAGCAGCGGGATGGGTCGTGAAGCTTTCTTT. As protein: CASSGMGREAFF.

The V and J genes are TRBV2 and TRBJ2-5; TRBD1 aligns across 9 bases. The ends lost 5 bases at V and 2 bases at J; junction bases unmatched: 6. The CDR3 runs to 15 residues. The germline gives CDR1 SNHLY, CDR2 FYNNEI. CDR3 amino acids: CASSSGTGSQETQYF. The CDR3 nucleotides read TGTGCCAGCAGTTCCGGGACAGGGTCACAAGAGACCCAGTACTTC.

Many counts were recorded for this clonotype. This sequence joins TRBV20-1 and TRBJ1-1; 7 bases match TRBD1. Germline CDR1 reads DFQATT; CDR2 reads SNEGSKA (reference sequence). CDR3 size: 14 residues. The V and J ends lost 5 bases and 2 bases, in that order; junction bases with no gene match: 8. The CDR3 DNA reads as TGCAGTGCTGCCCGGACAGGAACAAACACTGAAGCTTTCTTT. This gives the protein CSAARTGTNTEAFF.

The chain combines TRBV29-1 with TRBJ2-7; weak D call: TRBD2 (6 bases). CDR3 size: 13 residues. Trimming stripped 4 bases from V and 6 bases from J, with 16 bases between. Germline V gene lookup returns CDR1 SQVTM and CDR2 ANQGSEA. As DNA, the CDR3 is TGCAGCGTTGCCGCTAGCGAAGTTGGCGAGCAGTACTTC. Its protein is CSVAASEVGEQYF.

Only a few counts were recorded for this clonotype. This may come from a read error, since a much larger clone is one base off. The chain has TRBV6-5 and TRBJ2-7, with D possibly being TRBD2 (7 bases). CDR3 length: 14 amino acids. Germline CDR1 and CDR2: MNHEY and SVGAGI. Here the CDR3 DNA reads TGTCCCAGCAGTTCTGGGAGGGGGGCCTACGAGCAGTACTTC. It specifies CPSSSGRGAYEQYF.

This clonotype was picked up a small number of times. It may be a read error: a sequence one base away is much more abundant. This sequence joins TRBV20-1 and TRBJ2-5; 7 bases line up with TRBD2. V dropped 2 bases and J dropped 5; count of bases not matched to a gene: 8. The germline V gene encodes CDR1 DFQATT and CDR2 SNEGSKA (reference sequence). The CDR3 covers 14 residues. The CDR3 nucleotides read TGCAGTGCTAGAAGGGCGGCGGGAGTGGAGACCCAGTACTTC. Residues: CSARRAAGVETQYF.

This rearrangement joins TRBV5-4 to TRBJ2-2; D possibly corresponds to TRBD2 (5 bases). The CDR3 runs to 20 residues. The germline CDR1 and CDR2 sequences are SGHNT and YYREEE (reference sequence). Trimming shortened V by 1 base and J by 5 bases, and 27 bases separated the two germline ends. The CDR3 spells CASSLPGWDQHSSATGELFF. In DNA, the CDR3 is TGTGCCAGCAGCTTGCCGGGGTGGGATCAACACTCCTCTGCTACCGGGGAGCTGTTTTTT.

This sequence joins TRBV29-1 and TRBJ1-2; D remains unclear. Germline V gene sequence: CDR1 SQVTM, CDR2 ANQGSEA. The ends were cut back, 4 bases at V and 0 bases at J, with 15 bases in the middle. This CDR3 is 15 amino acids long. The CDR3 nucleotides read TGCAGCGTTGTTGGCAGTGACCGTACTAACTATGGCTACACCTTC. This codes for CSVVGSDRTNYGYTF. Using reference TRBV29-1 and TRBJ1-2 for the parts outside the CDR3, the full variable domain is SAVISQKPSRDICQRGTSLTIQCQVDSQVTMMFWYRQQPGQSLTLIATANQGSEATYESGFVIDKFPISRPNLTFSTLTVSNMSPEDSSIYLCSVVGSDRTNYGYTFGSGTRLTVV.

As for this clonotype: This may come from a read error, since a much larger clone is one base off. The rearrangement uses TRBV12-3 or TRBV12-4 and TRBJ1-5; 7 nucleotides agree with TRBD1. CDR3 length: 16 residues. This CDR3 reads CARRLGTVSSNQPQHF. The CDR3 region has the DNA TGTGCCCGCAGGCTCGGGACAGTAAGCAGCAATCAGCCCCAGCATTTT.

There are a few counts of this clonotype. This rearrangement joins TRBV3-1 to TRBJ2-2, with D perhaps TRBD1 or TRBD2 (6 bases each). CDR1 and CDR2 from the germline V gene are LGHDT and YNNKEL (reference sequence). The CDR3 is 14 amino acids. V was clipped by 0 bases and J by 9 bases, with 11 bases between them. The DNA of the CDR3 is TGTGCCAGCAGCCAAGAAGGGGGGAGGAGGGAGCTGTTTTTT. Translating it yields CASSQEGGRRELFF.

V gene TRBV12-3 or TRBV12-4 combines with J gene TRBJ1-1, with D maybe TRBD1 (6 bases). The CDR3 contains 15 residues. V was pared by 1 base and J by 4 bases, with 13 bases between. The CDR3 region has the DNA TGTGCCAGCAGTTTAGAACAGGGCCTTGGCACTGAAGCTTTCTTT. Its protein is CASSLEQGLGTEAFF.

This clonotype was seen ten or more times. The gene calls are TRBV5-1 and TRBJ2-1; 7 bases align to TRBD1. This CDR3 is built from 17 residues. The ends lost 4 bases at V and 8 bases at J; junction bases unmatched: 18. CDR1 is SGHRS and CDR2 is YFSETQ in the germline V gene. The CDR3 DNA is TGCGCCAGCAGCAGGACGATGACAGGGTCCTCGGCAGATGAGCAGTTCTTC. It specifies CASSRTMTGSSADEQFF.

This clonotype turned up a few times. The chain couples TRBV6-1 to TRBJ2-3, with TRBD2 matching over 9 bases. Germline-derived CDR1 and CDR2 are MNHNS and SASEGT. CDR3 length: 17 amino acids. V was clipped by 2 bases and J by 7 bases; unmatched bases: 13. CDR3 coding DNA: TGTGCCAGCAGTGAAACTCGGGCGGGAGGGATTAGGAATACGCAGTATTTT. It is translated as CASSETRAGGIRNTQYF.

The CDR3 DNA is TGCGCCAGCAACGAGGGGGAACGTTACAATGAGCAGTTCTTC. Protein product: CASNEGERYNEQFF. This rearrangement joins TRBV5-1 to TRBJ2-1, with TRBD1 as a possible D gene (6 bases). CDR3 length: 14 residues. V was shortened by 6 bases and J by 4 bases, with 14 bases between the two germline ends. Germline lookup yields CDR1 SGHRS and CDR2 YFSETQ.

The chain has TRBV24-1 and TRBJ1-2, with D possibly TRBD1 on 6 matching bases. Trimming pared 9 bases from V and 0 bases from J, leaving 10 bases between. Germline V gene sequence: CDR1 KGHDR, CDR2 SFDVKD. CDR3 size: 13 residues. CDR3 DNA: TGTGCCACCGCGGGGGCCGCTAACTATGGCTACACCTTC. This encodes CATAGAANYGYTF.

This clonotype was seen at least ten times. The rearrangement links TRBV20-1 to TRBJ1-5; D unclear. Germline V lookup: CDR1 DFQATT, CDR2 SNEGSKA (reference sequence). This CDR3 has 14 amino acids. V was trimmed by 2 bases and J by 2 bases, leaving 10 bases between them. The DNA of the CDR3 is TGCAGTGCTAGACAGGCGGGTGGCAATCAGCCCCAGCATTTT. Protein sequence: CSARQAGGNQPQHF.

This clonotype was counted at least ten times. The CDR3 reads CASSLLSQGTGELFF. CDR3 nucleotides: TGTGCCAGCAGCTTGCTATCGCAGGGGACCGGGGAGCTGTTTTTT. The chain has TRBV7-9 and TRBJ2-2; D is perhaps TRBD1 (6 bases). Germline assignment: CDR1 SEHNR and CDR2 FQNEAQ (reference sequence). The CDR3 covers 15 residues. V was cut by 3 bases and J by 5 bases, with 13 bases left in between.

This clonotype was counted ten times or more. CDR3 residues: CATLRRDGEEQYF. CDR3 DNA sequence: TGTGCCACCCTGAGGCGGGATGGGGAAGAGCAGTACTTC. V and J are TRBV10-3 and TRBJ2-7; perhaps TRBD2 as D (6 bases). Looked up from germline, CDR1 is ENHRY and CDR2 is SYGVKD. The germline V and J ends were trimmed by 10 bases and 7 bases, with 20 bases remaining between them. The length of the CDR3 is 13 residues.

A remark on this clonotype: This may stem from a read error, because a much larger clone lies one nucleotide away. This chain uses TRBV30 with TRBJ1-2, with 7 bases lining up with TRBD1. Germline V gives CDR1 GTSNPN, CDR2 SVGIG (reference sequence). The CDR3 loop spans 13 amino acids. Trimming cost V 1 base and J 3 bases; bases outside gene matches: 2. The CDR3 DNA follows: TGTGCCTGGAGTGGCAGGGGGGACTATGGCTACACCTTC. Amino acids: CAWSGRGDYGYTF.

DNA for the CDR3: TGTGCCACCAGCAGTGGGAAGGGGGCCCTCTATAACTATGGCTACACCTTC. This sequence encodes CATSSGKGALYNYGYTF. The rearrangement uses TRBV15 and TRBJ1-2, with TRBD1 matching over 7 bases. The CDR3 is 17 amino acids. With 3 bases clipped from V and 1 base from J, the junction kept 11 bases outside the gene matches. Germline assignment: CDR1 LNHNV and CDR2 YYDKDF (reference sequence).

This clonotype was seen a single time. J is TRBJ2-2 and V is TRBV5-5, with D tentatively TRBD1 or TRBD2 (5 bases each). The germline gives CDR1 SGHKS, CDR2 YYEKEE (reference sequence). The V and J ends lost 0 bases and 11 bases respectively, with 11 bases between them. The CDR3 runs 13 residues. CDR3: CASSLEYGAELFF. The DNA of the CDR3 is TGTGCCAGCAGCTTGGAATACGGGGCTGAGCTGTTTTTT.

This clonotype was recorded only once. The rearrangement links TRBV2 to TRBJ1-1, with a possible D match to TRBD1 (5 bases). The V and J ends lost 7 bases and 0 bases respectively, with 9 bases between them. Germline CDR1 and CDR2: SNHLY and FYNNEI. This CDR3 comprises 13 residues. This CDR3 is CASKLGVNTEAFF. The CDR3 nucleotides read TGTGCCAGCAAGTTGGGGGTGAACACTGAAGCTTTCTTT.